This TCR beta chain was obtained from a study of Ad26.COV2.S vaccination and SARS-CoV-2 variants. Study-wide background: Intramuscular Ad26.COV2.S at 5x10^10 or 1x10^11 viral particles. General study points: The study found similar non-spike TCR breadth in vaccine and placebo recipients. The TCR breadth and depth analyses may have understated or missed part of the total T cell responses.

CDR3 length: 12 amino acids. V was cut by 7 bases and J by 4 bases, with 10 bases left in between. Germline lookup yields CDR1 MNHEY and CDR2 SVGAGI. Libraries were prepared by immunoSEQ multiplex PCR; TCRdb keeps only in-frame clonotypes and omits some of them. In the table there are about 260,000 clones, approximately 88% of which are singletons. Treatment described: about 20 received Ad26.COV2.S at low or high dose, single or two shots; roughly five received placebo; per-sample allocation not given. Collection of samples fell on day 63 after the first vaccine or placebo injection. This adult donor, from Boston, was 18-55 years old. This clone was seen a handful of times. Its antigen remains unknown.

This TCR derives from a person between 18 and 59 years old who received the Ad26.COV2.S COVID-19 vaccine or a placebo. The rearrangement joins TRBV6-5 to TRBJ1-2; D perhaps matches TRBD1 (5 bases). The sample consisted of peripheral blood, taken in a trial of Ad26.COV2.S vaccine versus placebo. This CDR3 reads CASTRDGYGYTF. DNA of the CDR3: TGTGCCAGCACCAGGGACGGCTATGGCTACACCTTC.